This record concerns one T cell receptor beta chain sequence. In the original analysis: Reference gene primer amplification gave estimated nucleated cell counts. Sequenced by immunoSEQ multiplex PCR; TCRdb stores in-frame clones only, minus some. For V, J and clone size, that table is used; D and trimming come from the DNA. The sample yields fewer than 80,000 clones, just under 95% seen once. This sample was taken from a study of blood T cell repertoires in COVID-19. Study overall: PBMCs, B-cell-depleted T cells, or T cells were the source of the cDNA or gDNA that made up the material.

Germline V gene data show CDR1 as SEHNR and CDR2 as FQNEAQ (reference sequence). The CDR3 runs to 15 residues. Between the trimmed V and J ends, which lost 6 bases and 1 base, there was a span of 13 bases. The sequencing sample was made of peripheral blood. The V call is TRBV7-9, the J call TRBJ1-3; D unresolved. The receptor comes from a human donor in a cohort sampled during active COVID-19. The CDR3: CASSGSGPSGNTIYF. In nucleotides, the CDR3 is TGTGCCAGCAGTGGCAGCGGGCCATCTGGAAACACCATATATTTT.